This record covers a single T cell receptor (beta chain). Its specificity is not known. The source of the sample is a study of cytomegalovirus exposure and HLA in healthy donors. Findings and limits, study-wide: As a later analysis revealed, the rate of TCR association differed by HLA locus, with DRB1 most and HLA-C fewest. The authors listed 164 TCR beta chains as cytomegalovirus-associated.

Both 60 Vbeta primers and 13 Jbeta primers went into the PCR. Profiling relied on immunoSEQ multiplex PCR, and the TCRdb table lists in-frame clones only, not all of them. The repertoire consists of 150,000 to 200,000 clones, with 80% to 85% occurring once and the leading ten covering 0.8% to 1.3%. The CDR3 loop spans 13 amino acids. Germline V gene data show CDR1 as MGHRA and CDR2 as YSYEKL. V lost 3 bases, J lost 2 bases, and 8 bases lay in between. Sequenced sample: PBMCs. This chain links TRBV4-1 with TRBJ2-7, with D possibly matching TRBD1 (6 bases). This sequence originates from a man aged 25 to 45 in good health and CMV-seronegative. This CDR3 reads CASSHNRAYEQYF. The CDR3 nucleotides are TGCGCCAGCAGCCACAACAGGGCCTACGAGCAGTACTTC.